The 32 T cell receptor beta chains in this list originate from one sample, sequenced in a study of T cells in tumors after PD-1 blockade. Using immunoSEQ multiplex PCR, the repertoire was profiled, and TCRdb retains in-frame clones only, with some absent. The profile shows just under 20,000 clones, over 70% of them singletons. Sequenced material: PBMCs, taken after anti-PD-1 therapy. The source of these receptors is a human donor with advanced basal cell or squamous cell carcinoma (not recorded which).

The rearrangement joins TRBV7-7 to TRBJ1-3; maybe TRBD1 (5 bases). The CDR3 is made up of 15 amino acids. Germline CDR1 is SSHAT and CDR2 is FNYEAQ (reference sequence). Trimming took off 3 bases at V and 2 bases at J, with 11 bases between the two ends. Here the CDR3 reads CASSFGRAPGNTIYF. CDR3 nucleotide sequence: TGTGCCAGCAGCTTTGGCAGGGCCCCTGGAAACACCATATATTTT.

In the case of this clone: Additional DNA sequences in this sample encode the identical CDR3. V usage is TRBV5-5 and J usage is TRBJ1-1, with D uncertain. The V end was cut by 3 bases, the J end by 1 base, with 10 bases between. Germline loops: CDR1 SGHKS, CDR2 YYEKEE (reference sequence). The CDR3 loop spans 14 amino acids. CDR3 in amino acids: CASSWTGGNTEAFF. In DNA form, the CDR3 reads TGTGCCAGCAGCTGGACGGGAGGGAACACTGAAGCTTTCTTT.

This chain links TRBV28 with TRBJ1-6; perhaps TRBD1 as D (5 bases). Germline-derived CDR1 and CDR2 are MDHEN and SYDVKM. This CDR3 is 17 amino acids long. Trimming removed 7 bases from V and 4 bases from J, with 20 bases in between. The CDR3 region is CASKAPRARGYNSPLHF. The CDR3 DNA reads as TGTGCCAGCAAGGCCCCCAGGGCTCGGGGTTATAATTCACCCCTCCACTTT.

By share, this clone ranks as medium-sized. The chain links TRBV28 to TRBJ1-3; no clear D gene. The V and J ends lost 6 bases and 4 bases respectively, with 13 bases between them. The CDR3 contains 14 residues. Germline CDR1 is MDHEN and CDR2 is SYDVKM. CDR3 DNA sequence: TGTGCCAGCAGCGCAGACCCGGGGGGAAACACCATATATTTT. Residues: CASSADPGGNTIYF.

The rearrangement joins TRBV2 to TRBJ2-2; the D gene is possibly TRBD2 (6 bases). Trimming removed 6 bases from V and 5 bases from J, with 10 bases in between. Germline V gene data show CDR1 as SNHLY and CDR2 as FYNNEI. The CDR3 is 13 residues long. The CDR3 reads CASRKEGTGELFF. The CDR3 nucleotides read TGTGCCAGCAGGAAGGAGGGGACCGGGGAGCTGTTTTTT.

The chain is built from TRBV6-5 and TRBJ2-1, with TRBD2 identical over 14 bases. Germline V gene lookup returns CDR1 MNHEY and CDR2 SVGAGI. The V segment lost 6 bases and the J segment 9 bases; nucleotides outside the gene matches: 7. The CDR3 consists of 15 residues. The CDR3 sequence: CASRKTSGRAAEQFF. CDR3 sequence (DNA): TGTGCCAGCAGGAAGACTAGCGGGAGGGCTGCTGAGCAGTTCTTC.

The rearrangement links TRBV28 to TRBJ2-5, with D perhaps TRBD1 (6 bases). Germline loops: CDR1 MDHEN, CDR2 SYDVKM. There are 16 residues in the CDR3. Trimming took 3 bases from V and 0 from J, leaving 14 bases between them. The CDR3 sequence is CASSLGSGANQETQYF. CDR3 bases: TGTGCCAGCAGTTTGGGATCAGGGGCTAACCAAGAGACCCAGTACTTC.

The rearrangement joins TRBV5-5 to TRBJ2-2; possibly TRBD2 for D (5 bases). V gave up 0 bases and J gave up 4 bases, with 13 bases separating them. CDR1 is SGHKS, CDR2 YYEKEE, per germline (reference sequence). This CDR3 region has 16 residues. The CDR3 region has the DNA TGTGCCAGCAGCTTGGTTGCAGCGGAGGTCACCGGGGAGCTGTTTTTT. Encoded protein: CASSLVAAEVTGELFF.

This clone is deemed medium-sized (0.01 to 0.1%). The J gene is TRBJ2-7, the V gene TRBV28; D unclear. V lost 8 bases and J 6 bases, leaving 14 bases between the germline ends. Germline CDR1 reads MDHEN; CDR2 reads SYDVKM. This CDR3 comprises 12 residues. The CDR3 sequence: CASQFREVEQYF. Here the CDR3 DNA reads TGTGCCAGCCAGTTCAGAGAAGTCGAGCAGTACTTC.

By share of the sample, this clone is medium-sized. The chain has TRBV28 and TRBJ2-1, with a tentative D call TRBD2 (6 bases). The CDR3 consists of 12 residues. Germline CDR1 MDHEN, CDR2 SYDVKM. Trimming stripped 6 bases from V and 9 bases from J, with 12 bases between. The CDR3 spells CASRQFGGEQFF. The DNA for the CDR3 is TGTGCCAGCAGACAATTCGGGGGTGAGCAGTTCTTC.

The chain is built from TRBV5-4 and TRBJ1-4, with 10 bases aligning to TRBD1. The J segment lost 8 bases and the V segment lost 2 bases, leaving 12 bases of the junction unmatched. The CDR3 is 17 amino acids. Germline V gives CDR1 SGHNT, CDR2 YYREEE (reference sequence). The CDR3 loop is CASSLEGQGKTGEKLFF. The CDR3 nucleotides read TGTGCCAGCAGCTTAGAGGGACAGGGGAAAACGGGAGAAAAACTGTTTTTT. Full variable domain (rest looked up from reference TRBV5-4 and TRBJ1-4): ETGVTQSPTHLIKTRGQQVTLRCSSQSGHNTVSWYQQALGQGPQFIFQYYREEENGRGNFPPRFSGLQFPNYSSELNVNALELDDSALYLCASSLEGQGKTGEKLFFGSGTQLSVL.

The genes are TRBV5-8 and TRBJ1-5, with D possibly matching TRBD1 (5 bases). Trimming took off 6 bases at V and 4 bases at J, with 11 bases between the two ends. This CDR3 is built from 13 residues. Germline V gives CDR1 SGHTS, CDR2 YDEGEE. Here the CDR3 DNA reads TGTGCCAGCACCGGGACTTCTAATCAGCCCCAGCATTTT. It translates to CASTGTSNQPQHF.

This clone was counted only a few times. The J gene is TRBJ1-2, the V gene TRBV5-6, with 10 bases fitting TRBD1. The V segment lost 4 bases and the J segment 3 bases; nucleotides outside the gene matches: 12. This CDR3 has 17 amino acids. The germline gives CDR1 SGHDT, CDR2 YYEEEE. The CDR3 DNA follows: TGTGCCAGCAGCCAAAAAATTAGCGGACAGGGGGACTATGGCTACACCTTC. Its protein is CASSQKISGQGDYGYTF. The full variable domain, with the rest looked up from reference TRBV5-6 and TRBJ1-2, is DAGVTQSPTHLIKTRGQQVTLRCSPKSGHDTVSWYQQALGQGPQFIFQYYEEEERQRGNFPDRFSGHQFPNYSSELNVNALLLGDSALYLCASSQKISGQGDYGYTFGSGTRLTVV.

The chain carries TRBV5-1 and TRBJ2-5, with 12 bases fitting TRBD2. V was pared by 0 bases and J by 3 bases, with 6 bases of the junction left unmatched. CDR1 is SGHRS and CDR2 is YFSETQ in the germline V gene. The CDR3 loop spans 17 amino acids. The CDR3 nucleotides are TGCGCCAGCAGCTTGGGAGGGGGACTAGCGGGCGAAGAGACCCAGTACTTC. Translated: CASSLGGGLAGEETQYF.

The chain joins TRBV9 to TRBJ1-1; TRBD1 matches 7 bases. This CDR3 region has 14 residues. V shed 3 bases and J 6 bases; nucleotides not matched to a gene: 8. Germline V CDR1 and CDR2: SGDLS, YYNGEE. The CDR3 loop is CASSGQGLRAEAFF. Here the CDR3 DNA reads TGTGCCAGCAGCGGACAGGGATTGAGGGCTGAAGCTTTCTTT.

The chain joins TRBV14 to TRBJ2-2, with TRBD1 matching over 7 bases. Germline CDR1 reads SGHDN; CDR2 reads FVKESK. This CDR3 is built from 17 residues. Trimming took 1 base from V and 1 from J; bases not matched to a gene: 6. In DNA, the CDR3 is TGTGCCAGCAGCCAAGTGTTAGGGGGCTGGAACACCGGGGAGCTGTTTTTT. Residues: CASSQVLGGWNTGELFF. The full variable domain, its missing parts supplied by reference TRBV14 and TRBJ2-2, is EAGVTQFPSHSVIEKGQTVTLRCDPISGHDNLYWYRRVMGKEIKFLLHFVKESKQDESGMPNNRFLAERTGGTYSTLKVQPAELEDSGVYFCASSQVLGGWNTGELFFGEGSRLTVL.

The genes are TRBV15 and TRBJ2-3; D is uncertain. Germline V gene sequence: CDR1 LNHNV, CDR2 YYDKDF (reference sequence). The CDR3 spans 15 residues. Trimming stripped 0 bases from V and 2 bases from J, with 9 bases between. The CDR3, as DNA: TGTGCCACCAGCAGAGAAAGCTACAACACAGATACGCAGTATTTT. Its translation is CATSRESYNTDTQYF.

The gene calls are TRBV7-2 and TRBJ1-1, with 8 bases fitting TRBD1. The V and J ends lost 3 bases and 4 bases, in that order; junction bases with no gene match: 7. The germline V gene has CDR1 SGHTA and CDR2 FQGNSA. This CDR3 spans 15 amino acids. The CDR3 nucleotides are TGTGCCAGCAGCTTTGCGACAGGGGTGGGCACTGAAGCTTTCTTT. As protein: CASSFATGVGTEAFF. Looking up the rest from reference TRBV7-2 and TRBJ1-1 gives the full variable domain: GAGVSQSPSNKVTEKGKDVELRCDPISGHTALYWYRQSLGQGLEFLIYFQGNSAPDKSGLPSDRFSAERTGGSVSTLTIQRTQQEDSAVYLCASSFATGVGTEAFFGQGTRLTVV.

This clone came up once. The rearrangement uses TRBV7-3 and TRBJ1-6, with TRBD1 matching 9 bases. The CDR3 has 15 residues. The germline gives CDR1 SGHTA, CDR2 FQGTGA. After removal of 5 bases from V and 10 bases from J, the junction contained 9 bases not matched to a gene. CDR3 nucleotide sequence: TGTGCCAGCAGCCACGGACAGGGGTCAGTGTCACCCCTCCACTTT. This gives the protein CASSHGQGSVSPLHF.

V is TRBV6-5 and J is TRBJ2-5; no firm D call. The V and J ends lost 5 bases and 5 bases respectively, with 12 bases between them. This CDR3 has 13 residues. The germline V gene encodes CDR1 MNHEY and CDR2 SVGAGI. The CDR3 reads CASSQAGPETQYF. CDR3 coding DNA: TGTGCCAGCAGTCAGGCCGGTCCGGAGACCCAGTACTTC.

Only one count was recorded for this clone. The chain uses TRBV5-1 and TRBJ2-5; either TRBD1 or TRBD2 may supply D (5 bases each). V was clipped by 7 bases and J by 2 bases, with 12 bases between them. The CDR3 spans 13 residues. From germline, CDR1 is SGHRS and CDR2 YFSETQ. The CDR3 sequence is CASGTRPQETQYF. In DNA form, the CDR3 reads TGCGCCAGCGGGACGAGGCCACAAGAGACCCAGTACTTC.

The chain employs TRBV19 and TRBJ2-5; D is ambiguous. The V and J ends lost 5 bases and 2 bases respectively, with 9 bases between them. The germline V gene has CDR1 LNHDA and CDR2 SQIVND (reference sequence). The CDR3 length is 13 residues. This CDR3 is CASSPRPQETQYF. The CDR3 DNA is TGTGCCAGTAGTCCCAGACCACAAGAGACCCAGTACTTC.

The chain has TRBV9 and TRBJ1-4; 10 nucleotides agree with TRBD1. The V segment lost 4 bases and the J segment 4 bases; nucleotides outside the gene matches: 4. The CDR3 extends over 15 amino acids. In germline, CDR1 is SGDLS, CDR2 YYNGEE. CDR3 sequence reads: CASSLGTGVNEKLFF. The CDR3 nucleotides are TGTGCCAGCAGCCTAGGGACAGGGGTTAATGAAAAACTGTTTTTT.

This clone was counted a single time. The chain recombines TRBV7-2 with TRBJ2-5; D gene unclear. The CDR3 totals 14 residues. V was cut by 2 bases and J by 1 base, with 8 bases left in between. The germline V gene encodes CDR1 SGHTA and CDR2 FQGNSA. CDR3 protein: CASSLFNLQETQYF. CDR3 nucleotide sequence: TGTGCCAGCAGCTTATTTAACCTCCAAGAGACCCAGTACTTC. Using reference TRBV7-2 and TRBJ2-5 for the parts outside the CDR3, the full variable domain is GAGVSQSPSNKVTEKGKDVELRCDPISGHTALYWYRQSLGQGLEFLIYFQGNSAPDKSGLPSDRFSAERTGGSVSTLTIQRTQQEDSAVYLCASSLFNLQETQYFGPGTRLLVL.

This chain uses TRBV5-1 with TRBJ2-2; TRBD1 aligns across 8 bases. The V segment lost 1 base and the J segment 1 base; nucleotides outside the gene matches: 3. The CDR3 is 16 amino acids. Germline V gene lookup returns CDR1 SGHRS and CDR2 YFSETQ. The CDR3, as DNA: TGCGCCAGCAGCTTGTCTGGGACAGGGAACACCGGGGAGCTGTTTTTT. Its translation: CASSLSGTGNTGELFF.

The V call is TRBV5-5, the J call TRBJ2-1; no clear D. Germline lookup yields CDR1 SGHKS and CDR2 YYEKEE (reference sequence). The CDR3 sequence is 11 residues long. The ends were cut back, 0 bases at V and 10 bases at J, with 5 bases in the middle. The DNA for the CDR3 is TGTGCCAGCAGCTTGGTCGTGGAGCAGTTCTTC. It translates to CASSLVVEQFF.

The V and J genes are TRBV5-5 and TRBJ1-2; D might be TRBD1 (5 bases). Germline V gene lookup returns CDR1 SGHKS and CDR2 YYEKEE (reference sequence). The V and J ends lost 4 bases and 2 bases respectively, with 21 bases between them. CDR3 size: 17 residues. CDR3 sequence (DNA): TGTGCCAGCAGCACCATTGCCCAGGGTACGGGGAACTATGGCTACACCTTC. Translated, it gives CASSTIAQGTGNYGYTF. Drawing the rest from reference TRBV5-5 and TRBJ1-2, the complete variable domain is DAGVTQSPTHLIKTRGQQVTLRCSPISGHKSVSWYQQVLGQGPQFIFQYYEKEERGRGNFPDRFSARQFPNYSSELNVNALLLGDSALYLCASSTIAQGTGNYGYTFGSGTRLTVV.

The J gene is TRBJ2-3, the V gene TRBV27, with D uncertain. This CDR3 contains 16 residues. The germline gives CDR1 MNHEY, CDR2 SMNVEV (reference sequence). Trimming removed 4 bases at V and 2 bases at J, with 16 bases between. The CDR3: CASSSYSLVHTDTQYF. CDR3 nucleotides: TGTGCCAGCAGTTCGTACAGTTTGGTTCACACAGATACGCAGTATTTT.

V usage is TRBV5-8 and J usage is TRBJ2-5; tentative D call: TRBD2 (6 bases). The CDR3 is made up of 12 amino acids. Germline CDR1 is SGHTS and CDR2 is YDEGEE. With 7 bases removed from V and 5 bases from J, the gap between germline ends came to 12 bases. CDR3 in amino acids: CASGGAAETQYF. In DNA form, the CDR3 reads TGTGCCAGCGGAGGGGCAGCGGAGACCCAGTACTTC.

This chain uses TRBV6-5 with TRBJ1-1; the D gene is possibly TRBD1 (5 bases). Trimming took off 6 bases at V and 5 bases at J, with 10 bases between the two ends. This CDR3 region has 12 residues. CDR1 is MNHEY and CDR2 is SVGAGI in the germline V gene. The CDR3 loop reads CASSRGETEAFF. For the CDR3, the DNA is TGTGCCAGCAGCAGAGGGGAAACTGAAGCTTTCTTT.

This sequence joins TRBV19 and TRBJ2-1; 7 bases are a match to TRBD2. V lost 0 bases to trimming and J lost 4 bases; unmatched junction nucleotides: 12. This CDR3 is 18 amino acids long. CDR1 and CDR2 from the germline V gene are LNHDA and SQIVND (reference sequence). In DNA form, the CDR3 reads TGTGCCAGTAGTATAGATCTGCATGGGTCGGGGGGATACAATGAGCAGTTCTTC. Its protein is CASSIDLHGSGGYNEQFF.

This rearrangement joins TRBV7-9 to TRBJ1-4, with D uncertain. Trimming cost V 8 bases and J 1 base, with 2 bases left between them. Germline loops: CDR1 SEHNR, CDR2 FQNEAQ (reference sequence). The CDR3 is made up of 11 amino acids. For the CDR3, the DNA is TGTGCCAGCGGAACTAATGAAAAACTGTTTTTT. It is translated as CASGTNEKLFF.